A selection of T cell receptor beta chains follows, all from one sample in a study of blood T cell repertoires in COVID-19. The protocol was immunoSEQ multiplex PCR, while the TCRdb copy is restricted to in-frame clones and leaves out a portion. Altogether 150,000 to 200,000 clones are present, 75% to 90% being singletons, with the ten largest covering 3% to 3.5%. Source material: PBMCs or T cells enriched from blood (not recorded which). The receptors shown here come from a woman aged 60-70 years who had recovered from COVID-19. Each CDR3 is given with its conserved first and last residue. Fields, in order: clone size, J gene, D gene, V gene, CDR3 protein, CDR3 DNA. A D gene is named only where the DNA matches it firmly. Rows give clone size only sometimes, using once, few, many, or a class for an expanded clone.

abundance: -; j_gene: TRBJ1-4; d_gene: TRBD1; v_gene: TRBV9; CDR3aa: CASSGGQGFGKLFF; CDR3nt: TGTGCCAGCAGCGGGGGACAGGGTTTTGGGAAACTGTTTTTT
abundance: once; j_gene: TRBJ1-2; d_gene: TRBD1; v_gene: TRBV7-8; CDR3aa: CASSSSQGGLGYGYTF; CDR3nt: TGTGCCAGCAGCTCCTCACAGGGGGGGCTGGGCTATGGCTACACCTTC
abundance: -; j_gene: TRBJ1-5; d_gene: TRBD1; v_gene: TRBV28; CDR3aa: CASSRRDRLNQPQHF; CDR3nt: TGTGCCAGCAGTCGGCGGGACAGGCTCAATCAGCCCCAGCATTTT
abundance: -; j_gene: TRBJ1-1; d_gene: -; v_gene: TRBV5-1; CDR3aa: CASSGQGGNTEAFF; CDR3nt: TGCGCCAGCAGCGGGCAGGGTGGGAACACTGAAGCTTTCTTT
abundance: once; j_gene: TRBJ2-1; d_gene: TRBD2; v_gene: TRBV6-5; CDR3aa: CATAVSGADYNEQFF; CDR3nt: TGTGCCACCGCGGTTAGCGGGGCTGATTACAATGAGCAGTTCTTC
abundance: -; j_gene: TRBJ1-1; d_gene: -; v_gene: TRBV27; CDR3aa: CASSLFGQGTEAFF; CDR3nt: TGTGCCAGCAGTTTATTCGGGCAGGGGACTGAAGCTTTCTTT
abundance: once; j_gene: TRBJ2-3; d_gene: -; v_gene: TRBV7-2; CDR3aa: CASSLASGFTDTQYF; CDR3nt: TGTGCCAGCAGCTTAGCTAGCGGATTCACAGATACGCAGTATTTT
abundance: -; j_gene: TRBJ2-1; d_gene: -; v_gene: TRBV19; CDR3aa: CASSINRRPDNEQFF; CDR3nt: TGTGCCAGTAGTATTAACCGGCGGCCCGACAATGAGCAGTTCTTC
abundance: -; j_gene: TRBJ1-2; d_gene: -; v_gene: TRBV14; CDR3aa: CASSQCMESTAIYGYTF; CDR3nt: TGTGCCAGCAGCCAGTGCATGGAGTCGACGGCCATTTATGGCTACACCTTC
abundance: -; j_gene: TRBJ2-1; d_gene: TRBD1; v_gene: TRBV6-5; CDR3aa: CASSYRTGVYNEQFF; CDR3nt: TGTGCCAGCAGTTACAGGACAGGGGTGTACAATGAGCAGTTCTTC
abundance: few; j_gene: TRBJ1-4; d_gene: -; v_gene: TRBV30; CDR3aa: CAWSAGFGEKLFF; CDR3nt: TGTGCCTGGAGCGCGGGGTTTGGTGAAAAACTGTTTTTT
abundance: -; j_gene: TRBJ2-1; d_gene: -; v_gene: TRBV4-1; CDR3aa: CASSQEGSRGNEQFF; CDR3nt: TGCGCCAGCAGCCAAGAAGGCAGCCGGGGCAATGAGCAGTTCTTC
abundance: -; j_gene: TRBJ1-6; d_gene: -; v_gene: TRBV6-2/TRBV6-3; CDR3aa: CASSYSMRGNSPLHF; CDR3nt: TGTGCCAGCAGTTACTCGATGCGGGGAAATTCACCCCTCCACTTT
abundance: -; j_gene: TRBJ2-2; d_gene: TRBD2; v_gene: TRBV3-1/TRBV3-2; CDR3aa: CASSQPRTSGGTGELFF; CDR3nt: TGTGCCAGCAGCCAACCTCGGACTAGCGGGGGGACCGGGGAGCTGTTTTTT
abundance: -; j_gene: TRBJ2-3; d_gene: TRBD1; v_gene: TRBV5-6; CDR3aa: CASSVGDSSRVPTQYF; CDR3nt: TGTGCCAGCAGCGTAGGGGACAGCTCGCGAGTTCCTACGCAGTATTTT
abundance: -; j_gene: TRBJ1-5; d_gene: -; v_gene: TRBV5-5; CDR3aa: CASRQDVFSNQPQHF; CDR3nt: TGTGCCAGCAGACAGGACGTATTTAGCAATCAGCCCCAGCATTTT
abundance: -; j_gene: TRBJ1-6; d_gene: TRBD1; v_gene: TRBV3-1/TRBV3-2; CDR3aa: CASSPGQGAYSPLHF; CDR3nt: TGTGCCAGCAGCCCTGGACAGGGGGCTTATTCACCCCTCCACTTT
abundance: few; j_gene: TRBJ1-2; d_gene: -; v_gene: TRBV7-8; CDR3aa: CASSLGGDSIHGYTF; CDR3nt: TGTGCCAGCAGCTTAGGTGGCGACTCTATACATGGCTACACCTTC
abundance: -; j_gene: TRBJ2-7; d_gene: -; v_gene: TRBV10-1; CDR3aa: CASSPGQSSYEQYF; CDR3nt: TGCGCCAGCAGCCCCGGACAAAGCTCCTACGAGCAGTACTTC
abundance: -; j_gene: TRBJ1-2; d_gene: -; v_gene: TRBV3-1/TRBV3-2; CDR3aa: CASSQDRGPGLIYGYTF; CDR3nt: TGTGCCAGCAGCCAAGATCGTGGGCCAGGGTTGATCTATGGCTACACCTTC
abundance: -; j_gene: TRBJ2-5; d_gene: TRBD1; v_gene: TRBV6-2/TRBV6-3; CDR3aa: CASSYPGTGVRRETQYF; CDR3nt: TGTGCCAGCAGTTACCCAGGGACAGGGGTTCGGAGGGAGACCCAGTACTTC
abundance: -; j_gene: TRBJ1-2; d_gene: -; v_gene: TRBV5-6; CDR3aa: CASSRMGDSNYGYTF; CDR3nt: TGTGCCAGCAGCCGCATGGGAGACTCTAACTATGGCTACACCTTC
abundance: -; j_gene: TRBJ1-2; d_gene: TRBD1; v_gene: TRBV19; CDR3aa: CASTLMLARQGGYGYTF; CDR3nt: TGTGCCAGTACCCTAATGTTGGCGAGACAGGGTGGCTATGGCTACACCTTC
abundance: -; j_gene: TRBJ1-6; d_gene: TRBD1; v_gene: TRBV7-9; CDR3aa: CASSLVSGQGSPLHF; CDR3nt: TGTGCCAGCAGCTTAGTATCGGGACAGGGATCACCCCTCCACTTT
abundance: once; j_gene: TRBJ1-2; d_gene: -; v_gene: TRBV7-3; CDR3aa: CASSSSPYPGDGYTF; CDR3nt: TGTGCCAGCAGCTCCAGCCCCTACCCGGGGGATGGCTACACCTTC
abundance: -; j_gene: TRBJ2-7; d_gene: TRBD2; v_gene: TRBV3-1/TRBV3-2; CDR3aa: CASSRGLSTGYEQYF; CDR3nt: TGTGCCAGCAGCCGGGGACTATCTACTGGGTACGAGCAGTACTTC
abundance: -; j_gene: TRBJ2-1; d_gene: -; v_gene: TRBV27; CDR3aa: CASSLSISWGDEQFF; CDR3nt: TGTGCCAGCAGTTTATCGATTAGCTGGGGCGATGAGCAGTTCTTC
abundance: -; j_gene: TRBJ2-1; d_gene: -; v_gene: TRBV11-3; CDR3aa: CASSLDHSYNEQFF; CDR3nt: TGTGCCAGCAGCTTAGATCACAGCTACAATGAGCAGTTCTTC
abundance: -; j_gene: TRBJ2-7; d_gene: TRBD2; v_gene: TRBV27; CDR3aa: CASSFAGDRNEYF; CDR3nt: TGTGCCAGCAGTTTCGCGGGGGACCGAAACGAGTACTTC
abundance: -; j_gene: TRBJ2-4; d_gene: -; v_gene: TRBV5-6; CDR3aa: CASSLDQAQNIQYF; CDR3nt: TGTGCCAGCAGCTTGGATCAAGCCCAAAACATTCAGTACTTC
abundance: -; j_gene: TRBJ2-7; d_gene: TRBD2; v_gene: TRBV30; CDR3aa: CAWKEVGIAGGHEQYF; CDR3nt: TGTGCCTGGAAGGAAGTCGGGATAGCGGGGGGACACGAGCAGTACTTC
abundance: -; j_gene: TRBJ1-5; d_gene: -; v_gene: TRBV12-3/TRBV12-4; CDR3aa: CASSRSNQPQHF; CDR3nt: TGTGCCAGCAGCCGGAGCAATCAGCCCCAGCATTTT
abundance: -; j_gene: TRBJ1-2; d_gene: TRBD1; v_gene: TRBV5-8; CDR3aa: CASSETFRDRNYGYTF; CDR3nt: TGTGCCAGCAGCGAAACCTTCCGGGACAGAAACTATGGCTACACCTTC
abundance: -; j_gene: TRBJ2-1; d_gene: TRBD2; v_gene: TRBV20-1; CDR3aa: CSASVRLAGGREQFF; CDR3nt: TGCAGTGCTAGTGTGAGACTAGCGGGGGGGAGGGAGCAGTTCTTC
abundance: -; j_gene: TRBJ1-4; d_gene: TRBD1; v_gene: TRBV5-1; CDR3aa: CASSSNQQGVGEKLFF; CDR3nt: TGCGCCAGCAGCTCCAACCAACAGGGGGTTGGTGAAAAACTGTTTTTT
abundance: -; j_gene: TRBJ2-7; d_gene: -; v_gene: TRBV18; CDR3aa: CASSSGTNYEQYF; CDR3nt: TGTGCCAGCTCATCCGGGACAAATTACGAGCAGTACTTC
abundance: few; j_gene: TRBJ1-2; d_gene: -; v_gene: TRBV5-6; CDR3aa: CASSLDRQGTLYGYTF; CDR3nt: TGTGCCAGCAGCCTGGACCGTCAGGGTACCCTCTATGGCTACACCTTC
abundance: few; j_gene: TRBJ1-1; d_gene: -; v_gene: TRBV30; CDR3aa: CAWSIAGRMNTEAFF; CDR3nt: TGTGCCTGGAGTATAGCGGGAAGGATGAACACTGAAGCTTTCTTT
abundance: once; j_gene: TRBJ2-5; d_gene: -; v_gene: TRBV27; CDR3aa: CASSTLQGRGETQYF; CDR3nt: TGTGCCAGCAGTACCCTACAGGGTAGGGGGGAGACCCAGTACTTC
abundance: -; j_gene: TRBJ1-1; d_gene: TRBD1; v_gene: TRBV5-1; CDR3aa: CASSGLTGTEAFF; CDR3nt: TGCGCCAGCAGCGGCCTGACAGGGACTGAAGCTTTCTTT
abundance: -; j_gene: TRBJ1-2; d_gene: TRBD1; v_gene: TRBV5-1; CDR3aa: CASSPTGTANYGYTF; CDR3nt: TGCGCCAGCAGTCCTACTGGGACAGCCAACTATGGCTACACCTTC
abundance: -; j_gene: TRBJ1-1; d_gene: TRBD1; v_gene: TRBV3-1/TRBV3-2; CDR3aa: CASSEQGMGRAFF; CDR3nt: TGTGCCAGCAGCGAACAGGGGATGGGGCGAGCTTTCTTT
abundance: -; j_gene: TRBJ2-1; d_gene: TRBD2; v_gene: TRBV19; CDR3aa: CASSALGLAGGSEQFF; CDR3nt: TGTGCCAGTAGCGCGCTGGGACTAGCGGGGGGAAGTGAGCAGTTCTTC
abundance: -; j_gene: TRBJ1-2; d_gene: -; v_gene: TRBV29-1; CDR3aa: CSVEGREFYTF; CDR3nt: TGCAGCGTTGAGGGTCGGGAGTTCTACACCTTC
abundance: -; j_gene: TRBJ2-3; d_gene: -; v_gene: TRBV27; CDR3aa: CASRTPTGSMGDTQYF; CDR3nt: TGTGCCAGCAGAACCCCGACTGGAAGTATGGGAGATACGCAGTATTTT
abundance: -; j_gene: TRBJ1-2; d_gene: TRBD1; v_gene: TRBV10-3; CDR3aa: CAISGQGAYGYTF; CDR3nt: TGTGCCATCAGTGGACAGGGCGCCTATGGCTACACCTTC
abundance: -; j_gene: TRBJ2-7; d_gene: -; v_gene: TRBV10-3; CDR3aa: CAISESRGEQYF; CDR3nt: TGTGCCATCAGTGAGTCGAGGGGGGAGCAGTACTTC
abundance: -; j_gene: TRBJ2-3; d_gene: TRBD2; v_gene: TRBV19; CDR3aa: CASSETSGGVHTQYF; CDR3nt: TGTGCCAGTAGCGAGACTAGCGGGGGGGTACATACGCAGTATTTT